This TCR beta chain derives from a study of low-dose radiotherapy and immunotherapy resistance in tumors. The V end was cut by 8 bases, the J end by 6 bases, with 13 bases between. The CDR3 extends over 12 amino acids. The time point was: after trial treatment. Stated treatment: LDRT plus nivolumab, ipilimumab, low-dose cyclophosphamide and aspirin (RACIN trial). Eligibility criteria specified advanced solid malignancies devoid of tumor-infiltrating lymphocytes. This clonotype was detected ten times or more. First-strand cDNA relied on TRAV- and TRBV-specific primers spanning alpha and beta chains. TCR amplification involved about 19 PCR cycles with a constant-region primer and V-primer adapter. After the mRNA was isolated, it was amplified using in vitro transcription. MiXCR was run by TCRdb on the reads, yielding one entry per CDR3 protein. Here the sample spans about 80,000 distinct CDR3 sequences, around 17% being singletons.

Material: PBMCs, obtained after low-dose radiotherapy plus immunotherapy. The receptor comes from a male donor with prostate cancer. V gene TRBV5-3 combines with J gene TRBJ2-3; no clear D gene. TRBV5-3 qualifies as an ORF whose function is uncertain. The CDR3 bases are TGTGCCAGCAGCCCAATGGGCGATACGCAGTATTTT. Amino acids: CASSPMGDTQYF.